This passage covers 18 T cell receptor beta chains from one sample sequenced in a study of radiotherapy plus CTLA-4 blockade in lung cancer. Assay used: immunoSEQ multiplex PCR; TCRdb lists only in-frame clones, some missing. This table has tens of thousands of clones, 78% appearing once. The sequenced sample was peripheral blood, obtained from a patient treated with radiotherapy plus ipilimumab. These receptors all come from a human donor with non-small cell lung cancer who had a complete response to radiotherapy plus ipilimumab.

The rearrangement links TRBV5-6 to TRBJ2-7; 7 nucleotides agree with TRBD1. V lost 2 bases to trimming and J lost 3 bases; unmatched junction nucleotides: 5. CDR1 and CDR2 (germline): SGHDT, YYEEEE. The CDR3 sequence is 14 residues long. The CDR3 DNA reads TGTGCCAGCAGCTTCTTCGACAGGGACTACGAGCAGTACTTC. Its protein product is CASSFFDRDYEQYF.

This chain connects TRBV29-1 to TRBJ2-5; no clear D gene. The ends were cut back, 4 bases at V and 5 bases at J, with 11 bases in the middle. Looked up from germline, CDR1 is SQVTM and CDR2 is ANQGSEA. The CDR3 loop spans 12 amino acids. As DNA, the CDR3 is TGCAGCGTTGGAGAAGGGTCGGAGACCCAGTACTTC. Amino acid sequence: CSVGEGSETQYF.

J is TRBJ1-2 and V is TRBV2; 9 bases map to TRBD1. The length of the CDR3 is 14 residues. After removal of 5 bases from V and 4 bases from J, the junction contained 5 bases not matched to a gene. Per the germline V gene, CDR1 is SNHLY and CDR2 is FYNNEI. In DNA, the CDR3 is TGTGCCAGCAGTCGACAGGGGGAAGGCTATGGCTACACCTTC. It translates to CASSRQGEGYGYTF.

This chain connects TRBV7-9 to TRBJ1-2; 7 positions agree with TRBD1. Germline values: CDR1 SEHNR, CDR2 FQNEAQ (reference sequence). The CDR3 sequence is 14 residues long. The V gene end was trimmed by 5 bases and the J gene end by 7 bases; junction bases not matched to a gene: 10. CDR3 nucleotide sequence: TGTGCCAGCAGCCAAACGACAGGGCCAGGTGGCTACACCTTC. This gives the protein CASSQTTGPGGYTF.

The gene calls are TRBV5-6 and TRBJ1-6; TRBD1 is a possible D gene (5 bases). Deletions cut 5 bases from V and 0 bases from J, with 12 bases between. The CDR3 runs 16 residues. Germline values: CDR1 SGHDT, CDR2 YYEEEE. CDR3 sequence: CASSDLGGSYNSPLHF. The CDR3 nucleotides are TGTGCCAGCAGTGACCTTGGGGGCTCCTATAATTCACCCCTCCACTTT.

This clone was detected a few times. This chain connects TRBV4-3 to TRBJ1-1, with no clear D. The CDR3 runs to 16 residues. V lost 0 bases to trimming and J lost 0 bases, with 11 bases between them. CDR1 is LGHNA, CDR2 YSLEER, per germline. CDR3 in amino acids: CASSQEPHTLNTEAFF. The CDR3 bases are TGCGCCAGCAGCCAAGAGCCCCACACCTTGAACACTGAAGCTTTCTTT.

This chain joins TRBV5-1 and TRBJ2-5; 10 positions match TRBD1. Unmatched junction bases numbered 8, after V lost 5 bases and J lost 7 bases. Germline V lookup: CDR1 SGHRS, CDR2 YFSETQ. The CDR3 runs to 14 residues. In DNA form, the CDR3 reads TGCGCCAGCAGACGGGGCCGGGACAGGGGGACCCAGTACTTC. As protein: CASRRGRDRGTQYF. Complete variable domain (other parts from reference TRBV5-1 and TRBJ2-5): KAGVTQTPRYLIKTRGQQVTLSCSPISGHRSVSWYQQTPGQGLQFLFEYFSETQRNKGNFPGRFSGRQFSNSRSEMNVSTLELGDSALYLCASRRGRDRGTQYFGPGTRLLVL.

The chain is built from TRBV6-1 and TRBJ2-7; D unclear. The CDR3 has 13 residues. V dropped 5 bases and J dropped 4 bases, with 12 bases sitting between them. The germline V gene encodes CDR1 MNHNS and CDR2 SASEGT. The CDR3 here is CASSLAPPYEQYV. The CDR3 region has the DNA TGTGCCAGCAGTCTTGCCCCACCTTACGAGCAGTACGTC.

The rearrangement uses TRBV6-5 and TRBJ2-1; 11 bases are a match to TRBD2. CDR3 length equals 15 residues. Per the germline V gene, CDR1 is MNHEY and CDR2 is SVGAGI. V gave up 6 bases and J gave up 2 bases; unmatched junction bases: 3. CDR3: CASSQGLAAYNEQFF. DNA of the CDR3: TGTGCCAGCAGCCAGGGACTAGCGGCCTACAATGAGCAGTTCTTC.

This clone was seen once. The gene calls are TRBV6-6 and TRBJ2-7; D unresolved. Germline CDR1 reads MNHNY; CDR2 reads SVGAGI (reference sequence). The CDR3 spans 13 residues. V was pared by 6 bases and J by 7 bases, with 16 bases between. The CDR3 DNA reads TGTGCCAGCAGGAGTATGACTTGGGGAGAGCAGTACTTC. Translated: CASRSMTWGEQYF.

This chain connects TRBV5-4 to TRBJ1-2; TRBD1 agrees at 7 bases. The CDR3 spans 15 residues. Germline lookup yields CDR1 SGHNT and CDR2 YYREEE (reference sequence). Germline trimming cut 3 bases from V and 4 bases from J; bases unmatched to any gene: 9. The CDR3 reads CASSSAYRGSYGYTF. The CDR3 nucleotides are TGTGCCAGCAGCTCAGCCTACAGGGGATCCTATGGCTACACCTTC.

The chain recombines TRBV19 with TRBJ1-2; weak D call: TRBD1 (6 bases). V was clipped by 7 bases and J by 0 bases, with 24 bases between them. The CDR3 length is 18 residues. CDR1 is LNHDA and CDR2 is SQIVND in the germline V gene (reference sequence). CDR3 sequence: CASTPIPPGQASNYGYTF. For the CDR3, the DNA is TGTGCCAGTACCCCAATACCTCCGGGACAAGCTTCTAACTATGGCTACACCTTC.

The table lists this clone with a few counts. The V call is TRBV19, the J call TRBJ1-1, with D perhaps matching TRBD1 (5 bases). V was pared by 11 bases and J by 1 base, with 11 bases between. CDR1 and CDR2 (germline): LNHDA, SQIVND (reference sequence). There are 12 residues in the CDR3. CDR3 coding DNA: TGTGCCTCCCAAGACAGGAACACTGAAGCTTTCTTT. This gives the protein CASQDRNTEAFF.

The chain couples TRBV7-2 to TRBJ2-3; perhaps TRBD2 as D (5 bases). Trimming left V 1 base short and J 2 bases short, with 10 bases between. The CDR3 loop spans 15 amino acids. CDR1 and CDR2 from the germline V gene are SGHTA and FQGNSA. The CDR3 loop reads CASSLGGGLTDTQYF. The CDR3 DNA reads TGTGCCAGCAGCTTAGGAGGAGGTCTCACAGATACGCAGTATTTT.

The chain carries TRBV15 and TRBJ1-4; maybe TRBD1 (5 bases). Germline CDR1 reads LNHNV; CDR2 reads YYDKDF (reference sequence). The V and J ends lost 1 base and 8 bases respectively, with 14 bases between them. This CDR3 contains 15 residues. CDR3 DNA sequence: TGTGCCACCAGCAGAGGTGCGACGGGGCAAGAAAAACTGTTTTTT. Translating it yields CATSRGATGQEKLFF. Together with reference TRBV15 and TRBJ1-4, the CDR3 gives the full variable domain: DAMVIQNPRYQVTQFGKPVTLSCSQTLNHNVMYWYQQKSSQAPKLLFHYYDKDFNNEADTPDNFQSRRPNTSFCFLDIRSPGLGDTAMYLCATSRGATGQEKLFFGSGTQLSVL.

The V call is TRBV7-8, the J call TRBJ2-1; D is undetermined. This CDR3 comprises 15 residues. Germline CDR1 is SGHVS and CDR2 is FQNEAQ. Trimming shortened V by 4 bases and J by 3 bases, and 13 bases separated the two germline ends. In nucleotides, the CDR3 is TGTGCCAGCAGCTCCCACCGGCGCTACTACAATGAGCAGTTCTTC. Translating it yields CASSSHRRYYNEQFF.

This chain links TRBV7-9 with TRBJ1-1; a possible D gene is TRBD1 (6 bases). The CDR3 runs 18 residues. Germline V gene data show CDR1 as SEHNR and CDR2 as FQNEAQ (reference sequence). Trimming left V 6 bases short and J 6 bases short, with 29 bases between. In nucleotides, the CDR3 is TGTGCCAGCAGTTCCCGGGACATCGACCCCCGAGGTGACCCTGAAGCTTTCTTT. This gives the protein CASSSRDIDPRGDPEAFF. Based on the CDR3 plus reference TRBV7-9 and TRBJ1-1, the full variable domain is DTGVSQNPRHKITKRGQNVTFRCDPISEHNRLYWYRQTLGQGPEFLTYFQNEAQLEKSRLLSDRFSAERPKGSFSTLEIQRTEQGDSAMYLCASSSRDIDPRGDPEAFFGQGTRLTVV.

The V gene is TRBV2, the J gene TRBJ1-6; tentative D call: TRBD1 (5 bases). In germline, CDR1 is SNHLY, CDR2 FYNNEI. This CDR3 spans 12 amino acids. Trimming took 6 bases from V and 9 from J, leaving 9 bases between them. CDR3 region: CASSFRVSPLHF. The DNA of the CDR3 is TGTGCCAGCAGCTTCAGGGTTTCACCCCTCCACTTT.